Below are 13 T cell receptor beta chains sequenced from a single sample in a study of blood T cell repertoires in COVID-19. Sequenced by immunoSEQ multiplex PCR; TCRdb stores in-frame clones only, minus some. Found here are over 75,000 clones, roughly 80% of them singletons; the top ten hold roughly 15%. Specimen: peripheral blood. These receptor sequences come from a human donor in a cohort sampled during active COVID-19.

Remarks on this clone: Its ends do not fully match the called genes, so a read error is possible. Within the sample, other DNA sequences also encode this same CDR3. This rearrangement joins TRBV2 to TRBJ1-3; D is unresolved. This CDR3 contains 14 residues. The germline V gene encodes CDR1 SNHLY and CDR2 FYNNEI. Here the CDR3 DNA reads TGTGCCAGTAGTGTGGCAGGCTCTGGAAACACCATATATTTT. Protein sequence: CASSVAGSGNTIYF.

The chain's CDR3 is CASSQPGADQPQHF. The CDR3 DNA follows: TGTGCCAGCTCACAACCAGGGGCGGATCAGCCCCAGCATTTT. The chain carries TRBV18 and TRBJ1-5; perhaps TRBD1 as D (6 bases). CDR1 and CDR2 from the germline V gene are KGHSH and LQKENI. The CDR3 runs 14 residues. Trimming removed 4 bases from V and 5 bases from J, with 12 bases in between.

This chain connects TRBV5-4 to TRBJ1-3; 7 nucleotides agree with TRBD1. J lost 2 bases, V lost 1 base, and 12 bases had no gene match. Germline V gene lookup returns CDR1 SGHNT and CDR2 YYREEE (reference sequence). The CDR3 has 18 amino acids. This CDR3 reads CASSLLGGNRGTGNTIYF. The CDR3 coding sequence is TGTGCCAGCAGCTTGTTGGGGGGAAACAGGGGAACTGGAAACACCATATATTTT.

This clone showed up just a few times. The chain combines TRBV28 with TRBJ1-1; 8 bases agree with TRBD1. The CDR3 sequence is 15 residues long. CDR1 is MDHEN and CDR2 is SYDVKM in the germline V gene. J was trimmed by 6 bases and V by 5 bases; bases with no gene match: 11. CDR3 DNA: TGTGCCAGCAGTCCCCCGGGACAGGTCAAGGCTGAAGCTTTCTTT. Residues: CASSPPGQVKAEAFF.

This chain joins TRBV7-8 and TRBJ1-2; TRBD1 aligns across 11 bases. Germline values: CDR1 SGHVS, CDR2 FQNEAQ. CDR3 length equals 14 residues. Trimming cost V 5 bases and J 13 bases; bases outside gene matches: 12. The CDR3 sequence: CASSTRSGQGVFTF. The CDR3 nucleotides are TGTGCCAGCAGCACCAGATCGGGACAGGGGGTATTCACCTTC. Full variable domain (outside the CDR3, taken from reference TRBV7-8 and TRBJ1-2): GAGVSQSPRYKVAKRGQDVALRCDPISGHVSLFWYQQALGQGPEFLTYFQNEAQLDKSGLPSDRFFAERPEGSVSTLKIQRTQQEDSAVYLCASSTRSGQGVFTFGSGTRLTVV.

The chain combines TRBV9 with TRBJ2-5; D is unclear. There are 16 residues in the CDR3. The germline CDR1 and CDR2 sequences are SGDLS and YYNGEE. V shed 0 bases and J shed 5 bases, with 17 bases lying between them. The CDR3 spells CASSVGGRIGRETQYF. The DNA of the CDR3 is TGTGCCAGCAGCGTAGGCGGCCGTATTGGAAGGGAGACCCAGTACTTC.

The CDR3 region has the DNA TGTGCCAGTAGTGCAGGGTTGCTCTATGGCTACACCTTC. Its protein product is CASSAGLLYGYTF. This chain uses TRBV19 with TRBJ1-2; a weak D match, TRBD1 (5 bases). CDR3 size: 13 residues. V lost 5 bases and J lost 4, with 11 bases in between. Germline assignment: CDR1 LNHDA and CDR2 SQIVND (reference sequence).

This clone has just one count. V is TRBV28 and J is TRBJ2-5; 7 bases align to TRBD1. The trim removed 3 bases at V and 4 bases at J, leaving 2 bases unmatched. The CDR3 spans 13 residues. The V gene's germline CDR1 is MDHEN and CDR2 SYDVKM. CDR3 sequence reads: CASSLAGGETQYF. In DNA form, the CDR3 reads TGTGCCAGCAGTTTGGCAGGGGGAGAGACCCAGTACTTC.

The chain links TRBV19 to TRBJ1-5; D remains ambiguous. The CDR3 contains 15 residues. Germline-derived CDR1 and CDR2 are LNHDA and SQIVND (reference sequence). The germline V and J ends were trimmed by 3 bases and 1 base, with 10 bases remaining between them. CDR3 region: CASSIFRESNQPQHF. CDR3 DNA: TGTGCCAGTAGTATTTTTCGGGAGAGCAATCAGCCCCAGCATTTT.

The gene calls are TRBV10-3 and TRBJ1-2, with TRBD1 as a possible D gene (5 bases). The V gene's germline CDR1 is ENHRY and CDR2 SYGVKD. The CDR3 has 14 amino acids. V shed 6 bases and J shed 5 bases, with 16 bases lying between them. As DNA, the CDR3 is TGTGCCATCAGACCCGGGAGTGGGGGATATGGCTACACCTTC. It codes for CAIRPGSGGYGYTF.

The chain combines TRBV6-9 with TRBJ1-2; 8 nucleotides match TRBD1. J lost 5 bases, V lost 4 bases, and 12 bases had no gene match. This CDR3 is built from 16 residues. The germline V gene encodes CDR1 MNHGY and CDR2 SVAAGI. CDR3 bases: TGTGCCAGCAGTTTCATTTTCCAGGGGGCCGTTTATGGCTACACCTTC. It codes for CASSFIFQGAVYGYTF.

The rearrangement uses TRBV5-1 and TRBJ1-1; D unclear. From germline, CDR1 is SGHRS and CDR2 YFSETQ. The CDR3 loop spans 15 amino acids. The ends were cut back, 3 bases at V and 1 base at J, with 13 bases in the middle. CDR3 amino acids: CASSSETTRNTEAFF. The CDR3 DNA reads TGCGCCAGCAGCTCAGAGACAACCAGGAACACTGAAGCTTTCTTT.

The chain combines TRBV5-8 with TRBJ2-1; the match to TRBD1 covers 7 bases. CDR3 length equals 15 residues. The V and J ends lost 1 base and 4 bases, in that order; junction bases with no gene match: 5. Germline assignment: CDR1 SGHTS and CDR2 YDEGEE. The CDR3 nucleotides are TGTGCCAGCAGCTTGTCAGGGGGTCGGTACAATGAGCAGTTCTTC. Protein product: CASSLSGGRYNEQFF.